The TCR beta chain under discussion was sequenced for a study of T cells in localized non-small cell lung cancer. Only in-frame clones appear in the TCRdb table, and some are missing; sequencing was by immunoSEQ multiplex PCR. The sample holds around 1,500 clones, 35% to 40% seen once. The study's findings and limits: Out of the top 100 tumor clones, a median approximately 50 were seen in adjacent lung.

Points on this clone: Its antigen remains unidentified.

The specimen comprised normal lung tissue next to the tumor, sampled before any cancer treatment. The TCR sequence derives from a woman aged 35 to 70 with stage II lung adenocarcinoma.

The CDR3 region has the DNA TGTGCCAGCTCACTTCCGGGACCACTCTATGGCTACACCTTC. Amino acid sequence: CASSLPGPLYGYTF. The chain employs TRBV18 and TRBJ1-2, with a possible D match to TRBD1 (5 bases). The V end was cut by 4 bases, the J end by 4 bases, with 13 bases between. Germline CDR1 and CDR2: KGHSH and LQKENI. The CDR3 contains 14 residues.